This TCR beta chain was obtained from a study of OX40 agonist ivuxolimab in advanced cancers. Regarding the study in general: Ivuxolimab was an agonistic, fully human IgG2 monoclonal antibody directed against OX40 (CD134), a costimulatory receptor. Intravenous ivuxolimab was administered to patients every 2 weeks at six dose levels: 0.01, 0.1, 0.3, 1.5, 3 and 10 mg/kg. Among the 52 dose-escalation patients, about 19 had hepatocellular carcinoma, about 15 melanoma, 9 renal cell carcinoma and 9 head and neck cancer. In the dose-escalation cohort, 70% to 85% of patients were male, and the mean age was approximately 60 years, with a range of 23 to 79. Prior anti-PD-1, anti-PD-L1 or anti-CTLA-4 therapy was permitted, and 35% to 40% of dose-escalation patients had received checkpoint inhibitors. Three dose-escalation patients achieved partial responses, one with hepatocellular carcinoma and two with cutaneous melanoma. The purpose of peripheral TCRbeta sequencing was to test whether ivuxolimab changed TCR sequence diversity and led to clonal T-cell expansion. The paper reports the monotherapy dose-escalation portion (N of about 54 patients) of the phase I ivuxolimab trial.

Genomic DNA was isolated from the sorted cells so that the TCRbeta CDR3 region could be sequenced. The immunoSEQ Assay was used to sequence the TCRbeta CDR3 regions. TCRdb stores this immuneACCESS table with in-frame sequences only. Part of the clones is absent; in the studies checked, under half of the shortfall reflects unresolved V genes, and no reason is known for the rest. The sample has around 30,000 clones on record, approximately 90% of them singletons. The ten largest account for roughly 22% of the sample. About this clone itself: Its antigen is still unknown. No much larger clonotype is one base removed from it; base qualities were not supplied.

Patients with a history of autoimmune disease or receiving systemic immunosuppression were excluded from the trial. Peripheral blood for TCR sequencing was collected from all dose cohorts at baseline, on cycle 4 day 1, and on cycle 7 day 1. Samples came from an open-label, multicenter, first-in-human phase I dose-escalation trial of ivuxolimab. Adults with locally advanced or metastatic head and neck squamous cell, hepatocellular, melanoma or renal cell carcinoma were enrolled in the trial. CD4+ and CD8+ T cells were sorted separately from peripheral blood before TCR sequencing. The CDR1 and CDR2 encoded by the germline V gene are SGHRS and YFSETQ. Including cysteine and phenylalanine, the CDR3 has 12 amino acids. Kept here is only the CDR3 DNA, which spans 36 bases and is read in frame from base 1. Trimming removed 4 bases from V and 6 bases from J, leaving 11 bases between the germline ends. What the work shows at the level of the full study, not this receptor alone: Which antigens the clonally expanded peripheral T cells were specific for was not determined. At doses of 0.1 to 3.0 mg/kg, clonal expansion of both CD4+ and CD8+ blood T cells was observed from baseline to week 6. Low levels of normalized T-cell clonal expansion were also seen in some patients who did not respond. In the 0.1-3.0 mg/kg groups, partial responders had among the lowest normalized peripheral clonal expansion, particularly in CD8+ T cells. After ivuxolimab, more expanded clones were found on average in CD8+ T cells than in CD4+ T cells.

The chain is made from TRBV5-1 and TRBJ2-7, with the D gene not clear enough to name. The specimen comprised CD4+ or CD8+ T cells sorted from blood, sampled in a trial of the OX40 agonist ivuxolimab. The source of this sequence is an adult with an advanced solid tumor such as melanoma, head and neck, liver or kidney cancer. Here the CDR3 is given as CASSPPRGEQYF. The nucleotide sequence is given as TGCGCCAGCAGCCCCCCCCGCGGCGAGCAGTACTTC.